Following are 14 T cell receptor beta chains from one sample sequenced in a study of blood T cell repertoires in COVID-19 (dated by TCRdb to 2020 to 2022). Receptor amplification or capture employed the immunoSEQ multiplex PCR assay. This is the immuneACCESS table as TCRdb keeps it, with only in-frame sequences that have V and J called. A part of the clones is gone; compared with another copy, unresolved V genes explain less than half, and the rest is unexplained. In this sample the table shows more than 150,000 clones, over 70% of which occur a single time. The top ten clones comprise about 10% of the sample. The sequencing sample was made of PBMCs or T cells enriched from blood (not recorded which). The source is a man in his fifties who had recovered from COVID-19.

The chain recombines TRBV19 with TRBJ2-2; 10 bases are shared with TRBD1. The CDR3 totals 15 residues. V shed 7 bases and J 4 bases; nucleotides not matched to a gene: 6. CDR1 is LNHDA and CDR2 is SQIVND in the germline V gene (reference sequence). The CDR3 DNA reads TGTGCCAGTAAGACAGGGGGCCCGGGCACCGGGGAGCTGTTTTTT. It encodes CASKTGGPGTGELFF. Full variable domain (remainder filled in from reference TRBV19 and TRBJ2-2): DGGITQSPKYLFRKEGQNVTLSCEQNLNHDAMYWYRQDPGQGLRLIYYSQIVNDFQKGDIAEGYSVSREKKESFPLTVTSAQKNPTAFYLCASKTGGPGTGELFFGEGSRLTVL.

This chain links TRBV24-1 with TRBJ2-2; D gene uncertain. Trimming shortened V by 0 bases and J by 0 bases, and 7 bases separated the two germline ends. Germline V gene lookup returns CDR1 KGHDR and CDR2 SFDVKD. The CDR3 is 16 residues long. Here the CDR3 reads CATSDLRVANTGELFF. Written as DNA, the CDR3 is TGTGCCACCAGTGATTTGCGTGTCGCGAACACCGGGGAGCTGTTTTTT.

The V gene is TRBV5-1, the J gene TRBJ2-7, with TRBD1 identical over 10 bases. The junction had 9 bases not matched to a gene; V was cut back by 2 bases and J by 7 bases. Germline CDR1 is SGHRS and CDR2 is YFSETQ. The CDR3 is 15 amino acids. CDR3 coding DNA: TGCGCCAGCAGCTTAACACCGGGACAGGGGTTGGAGCAGTACTTC. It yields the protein CASSLTPGQGLEQYF.

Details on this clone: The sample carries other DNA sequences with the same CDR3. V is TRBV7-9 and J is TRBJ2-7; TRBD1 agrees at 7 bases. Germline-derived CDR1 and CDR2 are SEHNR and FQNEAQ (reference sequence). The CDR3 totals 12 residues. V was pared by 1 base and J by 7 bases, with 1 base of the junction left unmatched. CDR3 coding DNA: TGTGCCAGCAGCTTAGACAGGGGTGAGCAGTACTTC. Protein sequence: CASSLDRGEQYF.

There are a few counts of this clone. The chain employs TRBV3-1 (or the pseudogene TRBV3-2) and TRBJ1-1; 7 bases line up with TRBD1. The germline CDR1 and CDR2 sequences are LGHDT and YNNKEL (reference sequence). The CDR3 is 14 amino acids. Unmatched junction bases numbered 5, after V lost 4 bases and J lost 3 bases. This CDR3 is CASSRIDRDTEAFF. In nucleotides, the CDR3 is TGTGCCAGCAGCCGAATAGACAGGGACACTGAAGCTTTCTTT.

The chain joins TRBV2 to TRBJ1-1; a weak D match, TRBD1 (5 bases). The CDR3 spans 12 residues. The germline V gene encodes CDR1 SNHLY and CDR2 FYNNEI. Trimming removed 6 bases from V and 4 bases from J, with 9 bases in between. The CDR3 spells CASRRGGTEAFF. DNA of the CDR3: TGTGCCAGCAGGCGGGGGGGCACTGAAGCTTTCTTT.

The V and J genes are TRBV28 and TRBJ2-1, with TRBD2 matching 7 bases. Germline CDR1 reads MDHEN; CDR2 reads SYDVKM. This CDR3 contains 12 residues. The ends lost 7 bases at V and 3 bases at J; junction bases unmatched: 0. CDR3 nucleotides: TGTGCCAGCACGGGGGGCTACAATGAGCAGTTCTTC. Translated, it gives CASTGGYNEQFF.

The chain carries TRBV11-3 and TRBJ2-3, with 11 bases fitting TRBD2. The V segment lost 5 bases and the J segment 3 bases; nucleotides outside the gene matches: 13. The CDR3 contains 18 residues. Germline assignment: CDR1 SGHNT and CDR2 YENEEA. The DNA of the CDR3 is TGTGCCAGCAGCCCGAGAAAAGCCGGGACTAGCGGAACAGATACGCAGTATTTT. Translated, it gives CASSPRKAGTSGTDTQYF.

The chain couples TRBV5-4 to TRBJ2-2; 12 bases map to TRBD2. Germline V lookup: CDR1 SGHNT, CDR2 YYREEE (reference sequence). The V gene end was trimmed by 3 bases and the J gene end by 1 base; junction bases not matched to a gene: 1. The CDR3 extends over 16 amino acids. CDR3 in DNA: TGTGCCAGCAGCTCGGGACTAGCGGGGAACACCGGGGAGCTGTTTTTT. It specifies CASSSGLAGNTGELFF.

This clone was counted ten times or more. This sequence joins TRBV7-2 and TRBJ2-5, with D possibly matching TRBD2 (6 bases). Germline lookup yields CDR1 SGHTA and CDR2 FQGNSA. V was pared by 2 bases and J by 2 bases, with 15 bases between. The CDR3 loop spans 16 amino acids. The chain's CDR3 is CASSLNLRAGQETQYF. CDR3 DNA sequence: TGTGCCAGCAGCTTAAATTTGAGGGCGGGGCAAGAGACCCAGTACTTC.

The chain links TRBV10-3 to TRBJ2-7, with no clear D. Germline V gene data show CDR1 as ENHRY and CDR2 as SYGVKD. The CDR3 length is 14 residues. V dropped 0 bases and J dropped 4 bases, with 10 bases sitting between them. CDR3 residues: CAISESAAEYEQYF. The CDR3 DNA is TGTGCCATCAGTGAGTCGGCGGCAGAATACGAGCAGTACTTC.

In nucleotides, the CDR3 is TGTGCCAGTAGTTTGATCCTAGCTAACTATGGCTACACCTTC. Encoded protein: CASSLILANYGYTF. V gene TRBV19 combines with J gene TRBJ1-2, with D unclear. V lost 5 bases to trimming and J lost 0 bases, with 10 bases between them. CDR3 length: 14 amino acids. Germline V gene data show CDR1 as LNHDA and CDR2 as SQIVND (reference sequence).

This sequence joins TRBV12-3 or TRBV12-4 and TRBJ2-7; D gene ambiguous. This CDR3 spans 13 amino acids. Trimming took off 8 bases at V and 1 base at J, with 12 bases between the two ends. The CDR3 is CASASVPSYEQYF. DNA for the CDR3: TGTGCCAGCGCTTCGGTCCCTTCCTACGAGCAGTACTTC.

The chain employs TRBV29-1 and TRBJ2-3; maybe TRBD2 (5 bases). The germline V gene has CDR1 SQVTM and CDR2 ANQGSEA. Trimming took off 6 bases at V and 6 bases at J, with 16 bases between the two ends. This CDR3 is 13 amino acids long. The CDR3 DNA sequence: TGCAGCGTCCCCGCCGGCTGGGAGGATACGCAGTATTTT. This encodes CSVPAGWEDTQYF.